Detailed here is one T cell receptor (beta chain). As yet, its antigen is unknown. The data derive from a study of T cells expressing NK-cell markers. Across the whole study: All TCR beta repertoires analysed originated from sorted CD3+CD56+NKG2C+, CD3+CD56+NKG2C- and CD3+CD56-NKG2C+ T cells. Overall study findings and caveats: As a fraction of CD8+ T cells, dominant NKG2C+ clonotypes reached roughly 1.0-7.5% in more than five donors. These clonotypes, the leaders elsewhere, also led the CD3+CD56-NKG2C+ fraction in four donors.

The CDR3 is 14 amino acids. Per the germline V gene, CDR1 is SGHVS and CDR2 is FNYEAQ. Each CDR3 protein gets one entry in TCRdb, which reprocessed the 5' RACE reads and gives no DNA. The sample has approximately 15,000 distinct CDR3 sequences. The rearrangement uses TRBV7-6 and TRBJ2-7; absent DNA, TCRdb's TRBD2 call cannot be checked. The sample consisted of blood T cells: a sorted CD56 or NKG2C T cell subset, CD4+ or CD8+ T cells, or bulk PBMC T cells (not recorded which). This TCR was recovered from a man aged 18-75 years in good health. The CDR3 here is CASSFLAGSYEQYF.